This TCR beta chain was sequenced in a study of CD8+ T cells in alopecia areata. General study points: Higher clonality was seen in lesional scalp than in normal scalp, especially in alopecia totalis/universalis.

It was cDNA, reverse transcribed from extracted RNA, that served as the sequencing template. Repertoires were generated with immunoSEQ multiplex PCR, while TCRdb's copy carries only in-frame clones and drops some. The sample yields roughly 25,000 clones, 50% to 55% seen once. This clone occurred a few times. Its specificity is unknown. Trimming removed 1 base from V and 1 base from J, with 5 bases in between. The CDR3 length is 13 residues. Germline V gene lookup returns CDR1 SGHRS and CDR2 YFSETQ. The source material was NKG2D-high CD8+ T cells sorted from blood. The source of this sequence is a human donor with alopecia areata. The chain is built from TRBV5-1 and TRBJ1-1; D gene unclear. As DNA, the CDR3 is TGCGCCAGCAGCTTGAACACGAACACTGAAGCTTTCTTT. Translating it yields CASSLNTNTEAFF.